The rows below give T cell receptor beta chains drawn from one sample of a study of OX40 agonist ivuxolimab in advanced cancers. Assay used: immunoSEQ multiplex PCR; TCRdb lists only in-frame clones, some missing. The top ten clones hold approximately 35% of a sample with about 14,000 clones, about 85% of them seen once. The source material was CD4+ or CD8+ T cells sorted from blood, sampled in a trial of the OX40 agonist ivuxolimab. These receptor sequences come from an adult with an advanced solid tumor such as melanoma, head and neck, liver or kidney cancer. Both conserved end residues are part of each CDR3. The D gene is left open where the match is weak. Clone size is shown for a subset of rows, as once, few, many or a class of expanded clone.

CDR3aa	CDR3nt	abundance	j_gene	v_gene	d_gene
CASSIVAPSDTEAFF	TGTGCCAGTAGTATAGTGGCCCCTTCGGACACTGAAGCTTTCTTT	NA	TRBJ1-1	TRBV19	NA
CASSLDYNEQFF	TGTGCCAGCAGCTTGGACTACAATGAGCAGTTCTTC	NA	TRBJ2-1	TRBV7-9	NA
CASSEAWQQADTQYF	TGTGCCAGCAGTGAAGCGTGGCAGCAGGCAGATACGCAGTATTTT	few	TRBJ2-3	TRBV2	NA
CATSRVRDTGELFF	TGTGCCACCAGCAGGGTGCGAGACACCGGGGAGCTGTTTTTT	NA	TRBJ2-2	TRBV15	NA
CASSLGQEPEAFF	TGCGCCAGCAGCCTCGGACAGGAGCCTGAAGCTTTCTTT	NA	TRBJ1-1	TRBV4-1	TRBD1
CASSEWGNTEAFF	TGTGCCAGCAGTGAGTGGGGGAACACTGAAGCTTTCTTT	NA	TRBJ1-1	TRBV9	NA
CASSQVRGAGSSYNSPLHF	TGTGCCAGCAGCCAAGTCAGAGGGGCGGGGAGCTCCTATAATTCACCCCTCCACTTT	NA	TRBJ1-6	TRBV14	NA
CASSGGLAGVSTDTQYF	TGTGCCAGCAGCGGCGGACTAGCGGGGGTTAGCACAGATACGCAGTATTTT	NA	TRBJ2-3	TRBV7-6	TRBD2
CASNSGNTGELFF	TGTGCCAGTAATTCTGGGAACACCGGGGAGCTGTTTTTT	few	TRBJ2-2	TRBV19	NA
CASSQDRGHAYEQYF	TGCGCCAGCAGCCAAGATCGCGGACACGCCTACGAGCAGTACTTC	NA	TRBJ2-7	TRBV4-1	NA
CASSPLRQGGEQYEQYF	TGTGCCAGCAGTCCACTCAGACAGGGGGGCGAACAATACGAGCAGTACTTC	medium-sized	TRBJ2-7	TRBV27	TRBD1
CASSLVANSPLHF	TGTGCCAGCAGCTTAGTGGCGAATTCACCCCTCCACTTT	NA	TRBJ1-6	TRBV11-2	NA
CASSPGQGADGYTF	TGTGCCAGCAGCCCCGGACAGGGGGCAGATGGCTACACCTTC	NA	TRBJ1-2	TRBV7-9	TRBD1
CASSIEGISNQPQHF	TGTGCCAGCAGCATAGAGGGGATAAGCAATCAGCCCCAGCATTTT	few	TRBJ1-5	TRBV7-2	NA
CSAPRGEAFF	TGCAGTGCACCCCGGGGGGAAGCTTTCTTT	once	TRBJ1-1	TRBV20-1	NA
CASIPDRGYNEQFF	TGTGCCAGCATCCCGGACAGGGGATACAATGAGCAGTTCTTC	medium-sized	TRBJ2-1	TRBV7-6	TRBD1
CASSLFEGGGELFF	TGTGCCAGCAGTTTATTCGAGGGGGGCGGGGAGCTGTTTTTT	NA	TRBJ2-2	TRBV27	NA
CASSLASHRGRQETQYF	TGTGCCAGCAGCTTAGCGTCCCACAGGGGTAGGCAAGAGACCCAGTACTTC	NA	TRBJ2-5	TRBV7-9	TRBD1
CASSPGRNTIYF	TGTGCCAGCAGTCCAGGCCGAAACACCATATATTTT	NA	TRBJ1-3	TRBV6-9	NA
CASSPTGLVLPGELFF	TGTGCCAGCAGTCCTACAGGGCTAGTACTCCCCGGGGAGCTGTTTTTT	NA	TRBJ2-2	TRBV27	NA
CASSPRDSRADTQYF	TGTGCCAGCAGCCCCCGGGACTCCCGAGCAGATACGCAGTATTTT	NA	TRBJ2-3	TRBV21-1	NA
CASSLQGNTEAFF	TGTGCCAGCAGCTTACAGGGGAACACTGAAGCTTTCTTT	NA	TRBJ1-1	TRBV5-6	NA
CASSGLAGDLETQYF	TGTGCCAGCAGTGGACTAGCGGGAGATTTGGAGACCCAGTACTTC	NA	TRBJ2-5	TRBV11-2	TRBD2
CASSAPDRDEETQYF	TGTGCCAGCAGCGCCCCGGACAGGGACGAGGAGACCCAGTACTTC	NA	TRBJ2-5	TRBV9	TRBD1
CASSLAGTGGEKLFF	TGTGCCAGCAGTTTAGCCGGGACAGGGGGTGAAAAACTGTTTTTT	NA	TRBJ1-4	TRBV27	TRBD1
CASSPTVGAGANVLTF	TGTGCCAGCAGCCCCACCGTGGGGGCTGGGGCCAACGTCCTGACTTTC	NA	TRBJ2-6	TRBV7-6	NA
CASSQGQAPTYEQYF	TGTGCCAGCAGCCAGGGCCAGGCCCCAACCTACGAGCAGTACTTC	NA	TRBJ2-7	TRBV5-5	NA
CASSERGEHSPLHF	TGTGCCAGCAGTGAACGCGGGGAACACTCACCCCTCCACTTT	NA	TRBJ1-6	TRBV2	NA
CASSFLGDSYNEQFF	TGTGCCAGCAGTTTCCTAGGGGACTCCTACAATGAGCAGTTCTTC	NA	TRBJ2-1	TRBV28	NA
CASSFGPGELFF	TGTGCCAGCAGCTTCGGGCCCGGGGAGCTGTTTTTT	NA	TRBJ2-2	TRBV7-9	NA
CASSLTPVYEQYF	TGTGCCAGCAGCTTGACCCCAGTCTACGAGCAGTACTTC	medium-sized	TRBJ2-7	TRBV5-6	NA